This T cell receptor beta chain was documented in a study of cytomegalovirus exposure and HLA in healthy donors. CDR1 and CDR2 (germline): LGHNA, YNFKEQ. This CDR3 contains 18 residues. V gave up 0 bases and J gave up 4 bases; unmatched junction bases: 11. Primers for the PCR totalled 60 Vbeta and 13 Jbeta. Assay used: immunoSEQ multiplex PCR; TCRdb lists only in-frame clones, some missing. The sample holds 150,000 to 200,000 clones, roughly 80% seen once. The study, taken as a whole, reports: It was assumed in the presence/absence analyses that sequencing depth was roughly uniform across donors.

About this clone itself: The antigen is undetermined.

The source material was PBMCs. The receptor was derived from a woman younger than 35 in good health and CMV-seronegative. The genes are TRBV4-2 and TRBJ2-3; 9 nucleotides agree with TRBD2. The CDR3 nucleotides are TGTGCCAGCAGCCAAGATCGGGGGACTGGGACTAGCCCAGATACGCAGTATTTT. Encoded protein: CASSQDRGTGTSPDTQYF.